These 17 T cell receptor beta chains share one sample of origin, sequenced in a study of T cell clonotyping in hematopoietic cell transplantation. The table came from immunoSEQ multiplex PCR; TCRdb's copy has only in-frame clones and leaves some out. The data show under 9,000 clones, roughly nine tenths seen once. This material consisted of peripheral blood mononuclear cells, taken at the time of graft-versus-host disease after allogeneic stem cell transplant. The receptors were sampled from a male patient between 55 and 70 years old who had an allogeneic stem cell transplant from a related donor, so the T cells may come from the graft donor. Some clones in this sample may be carry-over from other donors' samples.

V usage is TRBV11-2 and J usage is TRBJ1-2; 7 positions match TRBD1. Germline V gene sequence: CDR1 SGHAT, CDR2 FQNNGV. The CDR3 runs 17 residues. The trim removed 1 base at V and 4 bases at J, leaving 12 bases unmatched. The CDR3 loop is CASSLATGANLLYGYTF. CDR3 sequence (DNA): TGTGCCAGCAGCTTAGCAACAGGGGCAAATCTTCTCTATGGCTACACCTTC.

This chain connects TRBV27 to TRBJ2-3; no firm D call. The CDR3 consists of 13 residues. Trimming took off 4 bases at V and 2 bases at J, with 7 bases between the two ends. Germline CDR1 MNHEY, CDR2 SMNVEV (reference sequence). The CDR3 sequence: CASSSYPTDTQYF. CDR3 coding DNA: TGTGCCAGCAGTTCCTACCCCACAGATACGCAGTATTTT.

This chain links TRBV30 with TRBJ2-1; unclear D gene. The CDR3 runs 11 residues. V shed 0 bases and J shed 9 bases, with 6 bases lying between them. Germline assignment: CDR1 GTSNPN and CDR2 SVGIG (reference sequence). CDR3 DNA sequence: TGTGCCTGGAGTGTAAAACGTGAGCAGTTCTTC. Translating it yields CAWSVKREQFF. The whole variable domain, remainder taken from reference TRBV30 and TRBJ2-1, is SQTIHQWPATLVQPVGSPLSLECTVEGTSNPNLYWYRQAAGRGLQLLFYSVGIGQISSEVPQNLSASRPQDRQFILSSKKLLLSDSGFYLCAWSVKREQFFGPGTRLTVL.

In its sample, this clone is large. J is TRBJ2-7 and V is TRBV5-5; 7 bases match TRBD2. The germline V gene encodes CDR1 SGHKS and CDR2 YYEKEE (reference sequence). Germline trimming cut 3 bases from V and 3 bases from J; bases unmatched to any gene: 3. The CDR3 is made up of 13 amino acids. The DNA for the CDR3 is TGTGCCAGCAGCTCCTGGACTAGCTACGAGCAGTACTTC. Translating it yields CASSSWTSYEQYF. Complete variable domain (other parts from reference TRBV5-5 and TRBJ2-7): DAGVTQSPTHLIKTRGQQVTLRCSPISGHKSVSWYQQVLGQGPQFIFQYYEKEERGRGNFPDRFSARQFPNYSSELNVNALLLGDSALYLCASSSWTSYEQYFGPGTRLTVT.

This sequence joins TRBV19 and TRBJ2-5; TRBD2 agrees at 8 bases. The CDR3 is 15 amino acids. After removal of 7 bases from V and 1 base from J, the junction contained 8 bases not matched to a gene. Germline V CDR1 and CDR2: LNHDA, SQIVND (reference sequence). CDR3 nucleotides: TGTGCCAGTACCCGAATAGCGGGGCGCCAAGAGACCCAGTACTTC. This codes for CASTRIAGRQETQYF.

This clone was observed a few times. The chain is built from TRBV7-2 and TRBJ2-3; D possibly matches TRBD1 or TRBD2 (6 bases each). V was pared by 3 bases and J by 7 bases, with 11 bases between. Looked up from germline, CDR1 is SGHTA and CDR2 is FQGNSA. The CDR3 totals 13 residues. The CDR3 sequence: CASSLGGAHTQYF. The CDR3, as DNA: TGTGCCAGCAGCTTGGGGGGCGCGCATACGCAGTATTTT.

The chain combines TRBV10-3 with TRBJ2-7; 11 bases align to TRBD1. There are 15 residues in the CDR3. The germline gives CDR1 ENHRY, CDR2 SYGVKD. The V and J ends lost 4 bases and 3 bases, in that order; junction bases with no gene match: 5. This CDR3 reads CAISGTGTGGYEQYF. The CDR3 nucleotides read TGTGCCATCAGTGGGACCGGGACAGGGGGCTACGAGCAGTACTTC.

The chain is built from TRBV30 and TRBJ2-3; no clear D gene. The CDR3 totals 14 residues. The V gene lost 3 bases and the J gene lost 2 bases, with 12 bases spanning the gap. Germline V gives CDR1 GTSNPN, CDR2 SVGIG (reference sequence). The CDR3 DNA reads TGTGCCTGGAGCCCCCAACTACTCACAGATACGCAGTATTTT. This sequence encodes CAWSPQLLTDTQYF.

This clone appeared a few times. The chain has TRBV30 and TRBJ1-1, with D hard to call. The V end lost 4 bases, the J end lost 1 base, and 7 bases lay between the germline ends. The CDR3 contains 12 residues. CDR1 GTSNPN and CDR2 SVGIG come from the germline V gene (reference sequence). CDR3 loop: CAWNPGNTEAFF. The CDR3 DNA reads as TGTGCCTGGAACCCAGGGAACACTGAAGCTTTCTTT.

V usage is TRBV19 and J usage is TRBJ1-6, with D possibly matching TRBD1 (6 bases). Trimming removed 5 bases from V and 8 bases from J, with 16 bases in between. Germline CDR1 LNHDA, CDR2 SQIVND (reference sequence). The CDR3 is made up of 15 amino acids. The CDR3 sequence: CASSAMTGRYSPLHF. In nucleotides, the CDR3 is TGTGCCAGTAGTGCCATGACAGGCAGGTATTCACCCCTCCACTTT. The variable domain in full, completed from reference TRBV19 and TRBJ1-6, reads DGGITQSPKYLFRKEGQNVTLSCEQNLNHDAMYWYRQDPGQGLRLIYYSQIVNDFQKGDIAEGYSVSREKKESFPLTVTSAQKNPTAFYLCASSAMTGRYSPLHFGNGTRLTVT.

The J gene is TRBJ1-6, the V gene TRBV7-3; D is possibly TRBD1 (5 bases). The CDR3 spans 13 residues. V lost 3 bases and J 6 bases, leaving 6 bases between the germline ends. Germline V gene lookup returns CDR1 SGHTA and CDR2 FQGTGA. CDR3 amino acids: CASSLTVNSPLHF. The CDR3 coding sequence is TGTGCCAGCAGCTTGACAGTTAATTCACCCCTCCACTTT.

The chain couples TRBV6-5 to TRBJ2-2; D is undetermined. V was shortened by 4 bases and J by 8 bases, with 14 bases between the two germline ends. This CDR3 comprises 14 residues. Germline V CDR1 and CDR2: MNHEY, SVGAGI. Written as DNA, the CDR3 is TGTGCCAGCAGTTCGGGTAACACCCTGGGGGAGCTGTTTTTT. Its protein is CASSSGNTLGELFF.

This clone was seen a few times. This chain uses TRBV7-8 with TRBJ1-2, with 12 bases fitting TRBD1. This CDR3 spans 15 amino acids. Trimming cost V 6 bases and J 6 bases; bases outside gene matches: 8. Germline lookup yields CDR1 SGHVS and CDR2 FQNEAQ. The DNA for the CDR3 is TGTGCCAGCAGTTTTGGGACAGGGGGCGCCCATGGCTACACCTTC. Translation: CASSFGTGGAHGYTF.

This chain links TRBV25-1 with TRBJ2-7, with D maybe TRBD1 (6 bases). CDR3 length: 13 amino acids. Germline loops: CDR1 MGHDK, CDR2 SYGVNS. Trimming removed 5 bases from V and 6 bases from J, with 14 bases in between. DNA of the CDR3: TGTGCCAGCAGTCTCTCAGGGGTGGGCGAGCAGTACTTC. It codes for CASSLSGVGEQYF.

V usage is TRBV5-1 and J usage is TRBJ2-3; no clear D. The CDR3 is made up of 14 amino acids. Germline V gene sequence: CDR1 SGHRS, CDR2 YFSETQ. V lost 1 base and J 1 base, leaving 7 bases between the germline ends. In nucleotides, the CDR3 is TGCGCCAGCAGCTTGCTGGCGCGCACAGATACGCAGTATTTT. It translates to CASSLLARTDTQYF.

The V call is TRBV11-1, the J call TRBJ1-2, with D tentatively TRBD1 (5 bases). Trimming shortened V by 5 bases and J by 4 bases, and 14 bases separated the two germline ends. Germline CDR1 and CDR2: SGHAT and FQDESV (reference sequence). This CDR3 has 14 amino acids. The CDR3 DNA is TGTGCCAGCAGCCCCCCGGGGCGAGTCTATGGCTACACCTTC. It codes for CASSPPGRVYGYTF.

The chain joins TRBV5-1 to TRBJ2-3; TRBD1 matches 8 bases. CDR3 size: 16 residues. Trimming took 3 bases from V and 5 from J; bases not matched to a gene: 11. Germline assignment: CDR1 SGHRS and CDR2 YFSETQ. For the CDR3, the DNA is TGCGCCAGCAGCTCCGTCACCGGACAGGGATTAGATACGCAGTATTTT. This gives the protein CASSSVTGQGLDTQYF.